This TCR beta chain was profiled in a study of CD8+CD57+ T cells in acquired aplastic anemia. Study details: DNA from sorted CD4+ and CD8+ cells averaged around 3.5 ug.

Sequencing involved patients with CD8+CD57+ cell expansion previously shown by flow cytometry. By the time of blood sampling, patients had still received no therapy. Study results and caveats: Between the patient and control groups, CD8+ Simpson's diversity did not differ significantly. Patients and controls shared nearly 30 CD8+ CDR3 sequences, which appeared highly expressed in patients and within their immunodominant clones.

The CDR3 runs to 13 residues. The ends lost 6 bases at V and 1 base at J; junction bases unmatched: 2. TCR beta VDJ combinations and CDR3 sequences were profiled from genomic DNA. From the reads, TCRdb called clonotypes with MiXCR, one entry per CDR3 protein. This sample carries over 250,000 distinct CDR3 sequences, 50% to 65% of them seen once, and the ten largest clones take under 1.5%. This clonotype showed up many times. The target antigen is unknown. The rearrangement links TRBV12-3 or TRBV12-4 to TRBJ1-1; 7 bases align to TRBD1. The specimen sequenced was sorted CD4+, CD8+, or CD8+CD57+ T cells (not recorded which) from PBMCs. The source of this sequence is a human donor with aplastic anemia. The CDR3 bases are TGTGCCAGCAGCGGACAGGCGAACACTGAAGCTTTCTTT. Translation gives CASSGQANTEAFF.